The clone carrying this TCR beta chain was detected once. What it binds is unknown. The data were obtained in a study of CD8 T cells in ankylosing spondylitis. Whole-study results and caveats: Within peripheral blood, clones linked to disease were CD8+ and relatively rare. Disease-linked clones reportedly showed significant enrichment in matched ankylosing spondylitis synovial fluid. Certain motif variants had earlier been reported in reactive arthritis synovial fluid and blood. Among TCR beta sequences, a motif of under ten highly homologous variants appeared characteristic of ankylosing spondylitis blood.

The CDR3 is made up of 15 amino acids. Germline CDR1 SSHAT, CDR2 FNYEAQ (reference sequence). Trimming took 5 bases from V and 7 from J; bases not matched to a gene: 5. The authors made TCR beta libraries by quantitative 5'-RACE with molecular barcodes. Via MiXCR, TCRdb re-called the 5' RACE reads, giving one row per CDR3 protein. The sample has hundreds of thousands of distinct CDR3 sequences, around 26% seen once. The sequence derives from a male donor with ankylosing spondylitis. Specimen: blood, either unsorted or a sorted T cell fraction (not recorded which). The chain combines TRBV7-7 with TRBJ1-4; TRBD1 matches at 12 bases. The chain's CDR3 is CASSPGTGGIEKLFF. The CDR3 DNA sequence: TGTGCCAGCAGCCCTGGGACAGGGGGCATTGAAAAACTGTTTTTT.